A selection of T cell receptor beta chains follows, all from one sample in a study of blood T cell repertoires in COVID-19. Sequencing was performed with immunoSEQ multiplex PCR; in TCRdb, only in-frame clones are kept and a portion is missing. The sample shows more than 85,000 clones, around 90% of them seen only once. Sequencing input: peripheral blood. The source of these receptors is a woman in her fifties or sixties with acute or convalescent COVID-19. Both conserved end residues are part of each CDR3. D genes are given only for firm matches. Clone sizes are given selectively: once, few, many, or a class where the clone is expanded.

clone_size: .
d_call: TRBD2
v_call: TRBV19
j_call: TRBJ2-1
cdr3_aa: CASSIWGLGGSYNEQFF

clone_size: .
d_call: TRBD1
v_call: TRBV7-9
j_call: TRBJ1-6
cdr3_aa: CASSKPGQDNSPLHF

clone_size: .
d_call: TRBD1
v_call: TRBV6-2/TRBV6-3
j_call: TRBJ1-1
cdr3_aa: CASSPDRTTEAFF

clone_size: .
d_call: .
v_call: TRBV12-3/TRBV12-4
j_call: TRBJ2-7
cdr3_aa: CASSFNSRDEQYF

clone_size: .
d_call: TRBD2
v_call: TRBV3-1/TRBV3-2
j_call: TRBJ2-1
cdr3_aa: CASSLSGTSNEQFF

clone_size: once
d_call: TRBD1
v_call: TRBV25-1
j_call: TRBJ2-2
cdr3_aa: CATAPGQGTGELFF

clone_size: .
d_call: .
v_call: TRBV2
j_call: TRBJ1-1
cdr3_aa: CASSITWNTEAFF

clone_size: few
d_call: TRBD1
v_call: TRBV28
j_call: TRBJ1-6
cdr3_aa: CASSFNRGSYNSPLHF

clone_size: .
d_call: .
v_call: TRBV30
j_call: TRBJ1-2
cdr3_aa: CAWIGGDRISGYTF

clone_size: few
d_call: TRBD2
v_call: TRBV29-1
j_call: TRBJ2-1
cdr3_aa: CSVEGTSGKVWEQFF

clone_size: .
d_call: .
v_call: TRBV2
j_call: TRBJ2-5
cdr3_aa: CASSEAPGEETQYF

clone_size: .
d_call: .
v_call: TRBV9
j_call: TRBJ2-2
cdr3_aa: CASSDRDSITGELFF

clone_size: few
d_call: .
v_call: TRBV30
j_call: TRBJ2-7
cdr3_aa: CAWSGLRGSSYEQYF

clone_size: .
d_call: TRBD1
v_call: TRBV2
j_call: TRBJ1-2
cdr3_aa: CASRTGIYYGYTF

clone_size: .
d_call: TRBD2
v_call: TRBV20-1
j_call: TRBJ2-7
cdr3_aa: CSASLILAGASEQYF

clone_size: .
d_call: TRBD2
v_call: TRBV6-2/TRBV6-3
j_call: TRBJ2-1
cdr3_aa: CASSSKRGYNEQFF

clone_size: .
d_call: .
v_call: TRBV9
j_call: TRBJ2-2
cdr3_aa: CASTPNYNTGELFF

clone_size: .
d_call: TRBD2
v_call: TRBV7-2
j_call: TRBJ2-1
cdr3_aa: CASSSVGGRAYNEQFF

clone_size: once
d_call: TRBD1
v_call: TRBV19
j_call: TRBJ1-5
cdr3_aa: CASSTSRTGGSQPQHF

clone_size: .
d_call: TRBD2
v_call: TRBV11-3
j_call: TRBJ2-1
cdr3_aa: CASSWGGSAYNEQFF

clone_size: once
d_call: TRBD1
v_call: TRBV6-1
j_call: TRBJ1-5
cdr3_aa: CASSEGRRRDSFQPQHF

clone_size: .
d_call: TRBD1
v_call: TRBV7-3
j_call: TRBJ2-1
cdr3_aa: CASSRQGAVDEQFF

clone_size: .
d_call: .
v_call: TRBV2
j_call: TRBJ2-1
cdr3_aa: CASNLRNEQFF

clone_size: .
d_call: TRBD1
v_call: TRBV9
j_call: TRBJ2-7
cdr3_aa: CASSVVGDSEQYF

clone_size: .
d_call: .
v_call: TRBV5-1
j_call: TRBJ2-1
cdr3_aa: CASQREAGSLYNEQFF

clone_size: .
d_call: TRBD1
v_call: TRBV18
j_call: TRBJ1-6
cdr3_aa: CASSLRQGDNSPLHF

clone_size: .
d_call: .
v_call: TRBV5-4
j_call: TRBJ2-3
cdr3_aa: CASSLGADWESQDTQYF

clone_size: .
d_call: TRBD1
v_call: TRBV19
j_call: TRBJ1-1
cdr3_aa: CASPGQGNTEAFF

clone_size: .
d_call: .
v_call: TRBV5-1
j_call: TRBJ2-1
cdr3_aa: CASSGGSGPGPYNEQFF

clone_size: .
d_call: .
v_call: TRBV12-3/TRBV12-4
j_call: TRBJ1-5
cdr3_aa: CASSFGDNQPQHF

clone_size: .
d_call: .
v_call: TRBV28
j_call: TRBJ2-2
cdr3_aa: CASSTPGGSGELFF

clone_size: .
d_call: .
v_call: TRBV28
j_call: TRBJ1-2
cdr3_aa: CASTGGYGYTF

clone_size: .
d_call: TRBD1
v_call: TRBV6-6
j_call: TRBJ1-3
cdr3_aa: CASTLGQNGNTIYF

clone_size: .
d_call: .
v_call: TRBV19
j_call: TRBJ2-5
cdr3_aa: CASTPRAGFKETQYF

clone_size: .
d_call: .
v_call: TRBV7-2
j_call: TRBJ2-7
cdr3_aa: CASSRRTGSSYEQYF

clone_size: .
d_call: .
v_call: TRBV2
j_call: TRBJ2-4
cdr3_aa: CASSVLAYPVLAKNIQYF

clone_size: few
d_call: TRBD1
v_call: TRBV27
j_call: TRBJ1-5
cdr3_aa: CASSLMGQPNQPQHF

clone_size: .
d_call: .
v_call: TRBV7-9
j_call: TRBJ2-5
cdr3_aa: CASSLVGDTLRQETQYF

clone_size: .
d_call: TRBD2
v_call: TRBV19
j_call: TRBJ2-1
cdr3_aa: CASSERRRESSYNEQFF

clone_size: .
d_call: TRBD1
v_call: TRBV5-4
j_call: TRBJ2-5
cdr3_aa: CASSPGQGRLETQYF

clone_size: .
d_call: .
v_call: TRBV6-6
j_call: TRBJ2-3
cdr3_aa: CASREDGTDTQYF

clone_size: .
d_call: .
v_call: TRBV28
j_call: TRBJ1-4
cdr3_aa: CASSKPQGAWDEKLFF

clone_size: .
d_call: TRBD2
v_call: TRBV5-1
j_call: TRBJ2-1
cdr3_aa: CASSPGTSGSVQFF

clone_size: .
d_call: .
v_call: TRBV9
j_call: TRBJ1-1
cdr3_aa: CASSPQGGFNTEAFF

clone_size: once
d_call: TRBD1
v_call: TRBV18
j_call: TRBJ2-5
cdr3_aa: CASSPTGKETQYF

clone_size: once
d_call: TRBD2
v_call: TRBV28
j_call: TRBJ2-1
cdr3_aa: CASSESGLAGNEQFF

clone_size: .
d_call: .
v_call: TRBV7-2
j_call: TRBJ1-2
cdr3_aa: CASSFTESYGYTF

clone_size: .
d_call: TRBD2
v_call: TRBV4-1
j_call: TRBJ2-2
cdr3_aa: CASSQDWGLAPNTGELFF

clone_size: .
d_call: .
v_call: TRBV4-2
j_call: TRBJ2-1
cdr3_aa: CASSQAGRNEQFF

clone_size: .
d_call: .
v_call: TRBV6-1
j_call: TRBJ2-2
cdr3_aa: CASSRYLAGELFF

clone_size: .
d_call: .
v_call: TRBV3-1/TRBV3-2
j_call: TRBJ2-1
cdr3_aa: CASSSLEGENEQFF

clone_size: .
d_call: TRBD1
v_call: TRBV19
j_call: TRBJ1-1
cdr3_aa: CASSLRQGGAFF

clone_size: .
d_call: .
v_call: TRBV2
j_call: TRBJ1-6
cdr3_aa: CASSESLAPLHF

clone_size: .
d_call: TRBD2
v_call: TRBV27
j_call: TRBJ2-7
cdr3_aa: CASSWGREYYEQYF

clone_size: .
d_call: TRBD1
v_call: TRBV28
j_call: TRBJ1-5
cdr3_aa: CASNSPGQGYQPQHF